The 13 T cell receptor beta chains in this list originate from one sample, sequenced in a study of T cells in Graves' hyperthyroidism and ophthalmopathy. Amplification targeted TCR beta CDR3 regions from RNA transcripts. First-round RT-PCR of the TCR CDR3 relied on the HTBI primer set. TCRdb re-analysed the multiplex PCR reads in MiXCR, keeping a single row per CDR3 protein. Among roughly 700,000 distinct CDR3 sequences listed, 35% were seen once. Source material: blood. These receptors were collected from a woman in her thirties or forties with Graves' hyperthyroidism.

The chain joins TRBV7-2 to TRBJ2-2; D call uncertain. V shed 3 bases and J shed 8 bases, with 10 bases lying between them. The CDR3 extends over 13 amino acids. Looked up from germline, CDR1 is SGHTA and CDR2 is FQGNSA. The CDR3 here is CASSFGSGGELFF. In DNA, the CDR3 is TGTGCCAGCAGCTTCGGGTCGGGTGGGGAGCTGTTTTTT.

V and J are TRBV5-6 and TRBJ1-1, with 7 bases that match TRBD1. The CDR3 sequence is 16 residues long. V lost 1 base to trimming and J lost 1 base; unmatched junction nucleotides: 7. Germline V gene sequence: CDR1 SGHDT, CDR2 YYEEEE. The CDR3 loop is CASSLPLHRGNTEAFF. The DNA of the CDR3 is TGTGCCAGCAGCTTGCCGTTACACAGGGGGAACACTGAAGCTTTCTTT.

V usage is TRBV5-1 and J usage is TRBJ1-1; D is unresolved. Between the trimmed V and J ends, which lost 5 bases and 2 bases, there was a span of 13 bases. The CDR3 runs 14 residues. CDR1 is SGHRS and CDR2 is YFSETQ in the germline V gene. This CDR3 reads CASRGSSYNTEAFF. Here the CDR3 DNA reads TGCGCCAGCAGGGGCTCCAGTTATAACACTGAAGCTTTCTTT.

This clonotype has more than one count but fewer than ten. The rearrangement links TRBV7-2 to TRBJ1-2; tentatively, D is TRBD1 (5 bases). The germline V gene has CDR1 SGHTA and CDR2 FQGNSA. Trimming took off 4 bases at V and 6 bases at J, with 9 bases between the two ends. CDR3 length: 12 amino acids. The CDR3 here is CASSYRGHGYTF. The CDR3 nucleotides read TGTGCCAGCAGCTACCGGGGACATGGCTACACCTTC.

This clonotype appeared a few times. The V and J genes are TRBV6-5 and TRBJ1-5; D unclear. V lost 11 bases to trimming and J lost 7 bases, with 15 bases between them. Germline CDR1 is MNHEY and CDR2 is SVGAGI. This CDR3 has 12 amino acids. This chain's CDR3 is CAGQNGGQPQHF. CDR3 nucleotides: TGTGCCGGCCAAAACGGCGGCCAGCCCCAGCATTTT.

The chain employs TRBV6-2 or TRBV6-3 and TRBJ1-1, with D possibly being TRBD1 (5 bases). This CDR3 spans 15 amino acids. V lost 2 bases to trimming and J lost 4 bases, with 14 bases between them. CDR1 MNHEY and CDR2 SVGEGT come from the germline V gene. CDR3 bases: TGTGCCAGCAGTTACAACTTTATTAGGGGCACTGAAGCTTTCTTT. It codes for CASSYNFIRGTEAFF.

This clonotype was counted between two and nine times. V gene TRBV6-5 combines with J gene TRBJ2-6, with TRBD2 as a possible D gene (5 bases). This CDR3 region has 14 residues. With 7 bases removed from V and 0 bases from J, the gap between germline ends came to 7 bases. Per germline, CDR1 MNHEY and CDR2 SVGAGI. CDR3 region: CASMRVSGANVLTF. DNA for the CDR3: TGTGCCAGCATGAGGGTCTCTGGGGCCAACGTCCTGACTTTC.

This clonotype has a handful of counts. The rearrangement uses TRBV6-2 or TRBV6-3 and TRBJ2-2; 9 nucleotides align to TRBD1. CDR1 MNHEY and CDR2 SVGEGT come from the germline V gene. The CDR3 sequence is 15 residues long. The V segment lost 7 bases and the J segment 6 bases; nucleotides outside the gene matches: 9. The CDR3 coding sequence is TGTGCCAGCAAGGGGACAGGGCGGGGCGCCGGGGAGCTGTTTTTT. Translation gives CASKGTGRGAGELFF.

Comments on this clonotype: A read error may produce the germline difference seen at one junction end. This sequence joins TRBV20-1 and TRBJ1-3; D gene unclear. The CDR3 is made up of 18 amino acids. In germline, CDR1 is DFQATT, CDR2 SNEGSKA (reference sequence). CDR3 in amino acids: CSASEGISAGFSGSTIYF. CDR3 bases: TGCAGTGCTAGTGAGGGAATATCAGCGGGATTCTCTGGAAGCACCATATATTTT.

The J gene is TRBJ1-2, the V gene TRBV6-2 or TRBV6-3; maybe TRBD1 (5 bases). Germline V lookup: CDR1 MNHEY, CDR2 SVGEGT. The length of the CDR3 is 14 residues. Trimming stripped 3 bases from V and 6 bases from J, with 14 bases between. The CDR3 loop reads CASSYRSRVHGYTF. For the CDR3, the DNA is TGTGCCAGCAGTTATCGGAGCAGGGTCCATGGCTACACCTTC.

The chain recombines TRBV7-2 with TRBJ1-1; 7 bases are shared with TRBD1. V lost 5 bases, J lost 6 bases, and 12 bases stayed unmatched. Germline V CDR1 and CDR2: SGHTA, FQGNSA. This CDR3 spans 15 amino acids. The CDR3 loop reads CASSRRQGGLAEAFF. The DNA for the CDR3 is TGTGCCAGCAGCCGCAGACAGGGTGGGCTCGCTGAAGCTTTCTTT.

The J gene is TRBJ2-3, the V gene TRBV2, with D possibly TRBD1 on 5 matching bases. The CDR3 is 15 amino acids. With 4 bases removed from V and 5 bases from J, the gap between germline ends came to 16 bases. CDR1 SNHLY and CDR2 FYNNEI come from the germline V gene. The CDR3 loop reads CASSGPKGYLDTQYF. CDR3 in DNA: TGTGCCAGCAGTGGGCCCAAGGGGTATCTAGATACGCAGTATTTT.

This chain uses TRBV28 with TRBJ2-2; D uncertain. This CDR3 comprises 15 residues. Germline lookup yields CDR1 MDHEN and CDR2 SYDVKM. The V and J ends lost 6 bases and 3 bases respectively, with 14 bases between them. The CDR3 region is CASRSGFSDTGELFF. DNA of the CDR3: TGTGCCAGCAGGTCAGGTTTTTCCGACACCGGGGAGCTGTTTTTT.